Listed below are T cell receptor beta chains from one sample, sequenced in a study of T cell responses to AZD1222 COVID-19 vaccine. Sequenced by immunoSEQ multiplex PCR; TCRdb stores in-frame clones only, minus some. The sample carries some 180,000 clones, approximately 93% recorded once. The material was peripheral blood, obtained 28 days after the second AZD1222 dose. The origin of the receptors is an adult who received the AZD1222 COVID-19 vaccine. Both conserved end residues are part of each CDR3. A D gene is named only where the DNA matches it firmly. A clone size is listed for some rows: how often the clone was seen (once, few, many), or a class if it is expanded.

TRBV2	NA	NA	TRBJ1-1	CASRVPDNEAFF	TGTGCCAGCAGGGTCCCGGATAACGAAGCTTTCTTT
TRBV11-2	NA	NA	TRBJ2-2	CASSLLARYGYTGELFF	TGTGCCAGCAGCTTACTAGCTAGGTACGGGTACACCGGGGAGCTGTTTTTT
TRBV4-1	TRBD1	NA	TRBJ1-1	CASSPYGTVTEAFF	TGCGCCAGCAGCCCATACGGGACAGTCACTGAAGCTTTCTTT
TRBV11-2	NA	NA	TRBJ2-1	CASSLSPRGEQFF	TGTGCCAGCAGCTTATCCCCACGGGGTGAGCAGTTCTTC
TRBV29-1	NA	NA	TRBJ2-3	CSVVDTGVTDTQYF	TGCAGCGTCGTTGACACTGGGGTGACAGATACGCAGTATTTT
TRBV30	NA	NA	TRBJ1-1	CAWSTTANTEAFF	TGTGCCTGGAGCACAACAGCGAACACTGAAGCTTTCTTT
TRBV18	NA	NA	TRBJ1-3	CASSPSGLSGNTIYF	TGTGCCAGCTCACCATCAGGACTCTCTGGAAACACCATATATTTT
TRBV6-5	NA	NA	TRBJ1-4	CASSYQGRGEKLFF	TGTGCCAGCAGTTACCAGGGGCGAGGTGAAAAACTGTTTTTT
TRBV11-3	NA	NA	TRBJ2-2	CASSPGTLNTGELFF	TGTGCCAGCAGCCCCGGGACTCTGAACACCGGGGAGCTGTTTTTT
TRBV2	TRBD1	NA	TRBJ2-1	CASSEGTGSHNEQFF	TGTGCCAGCAGTGAAGGGACAGGGAGTCACAATGAGCAGTTCTTC
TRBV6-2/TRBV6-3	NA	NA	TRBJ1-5	CASSFSSKNQPQHF	TGTGCCAGCAGTTTTTCTTCGAAAAATCAGCCCCAGCATTTT
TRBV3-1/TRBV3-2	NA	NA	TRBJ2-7	CASSQNRLPYEQYF	TGTGCCAGCAGCCAAAACAGGCTACCCTACGAGCAGTACTTC
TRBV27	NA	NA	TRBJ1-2	CASSPITQALANYGYTF	TGTGCCAGCAGTCCGATTACACAGGCCCTAGCTAACTATGGCTACACCTTC
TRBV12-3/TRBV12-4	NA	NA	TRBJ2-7	CASSFAVPYEQYF	TGTGCCAGCAGTTTTGCGGTTCCCTACGAGCAGTACTTC
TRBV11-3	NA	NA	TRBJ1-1	CASSLVPTSIKGTEAFF	TGTGCCAGCAGCTTAGTCCCCACCAGCATTAAAGGGACTGAAGCTTTCTTT
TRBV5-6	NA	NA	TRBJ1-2	CASSLAARGYTF	TGTGCCAGCAGCTTGGCAGCCCGTGGCTACACCTTC
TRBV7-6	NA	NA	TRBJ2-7	CASSQGPNRYEQYF	TGTGCCAGCAGCCAGGGACCGAACCGCTACGAGCAGTACTTC
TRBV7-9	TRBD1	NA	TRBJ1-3	CASSLGQPNSGNTIYF	TGTGCCAGCAGCTTGGGACAGCCAAACTCTGGAAACACCATATATTTT
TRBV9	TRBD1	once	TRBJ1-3	CASSGQGSGTGGGNTIYF	TGTGCCAGCAGCGGACAGGGGTCAGGGACTGGGGGCGGAAACACCATATATTTT
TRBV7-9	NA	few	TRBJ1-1	CASSLSGGTEAFF	TGTGCCAGCAGCCTTTCCGGGGGGACAGAAGCTTTCTTT
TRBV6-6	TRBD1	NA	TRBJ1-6	CASSYSDRAGSPLHF	TGTGCCAGCAGTTATTCGGACAGGGCGGGTTCACCCCTCCACTTT
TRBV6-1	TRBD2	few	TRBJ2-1	CASSESWRGGNNEQFF	TGTGCCAGCAGTGAATCGTGGCGGGGGGGCAACAATGAGCAGTTCTTC
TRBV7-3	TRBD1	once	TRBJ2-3	CASSRDRAGDTQYF	TGTGCCAGCAGCCGGGACAGGGCGGGAGATACGCAGTATTTT
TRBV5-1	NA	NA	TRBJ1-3	CASSLIPGNTIYF	TGCGCCAGCAGCTTGATCCCGGGAAACACCATATATTTT
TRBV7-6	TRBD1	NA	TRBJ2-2	CASRQRGRNTGELFF	TGTGCCAGCAGACAGAGGGGGCGGAACACCGGGGAGCTGTTTTTT
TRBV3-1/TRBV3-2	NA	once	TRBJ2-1	CASSQGSGAIYNEQFF	TGTGCCAGCAGCCAAGGCAGCGGAGCGATTTACAATGAGCAGTTCTTC
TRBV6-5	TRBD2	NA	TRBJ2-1	CASGPGLSAYSEQFF	TGTGCCAGCGGCCCGGGACTATCCGCTTACAGTGAGCAGTTCTTC
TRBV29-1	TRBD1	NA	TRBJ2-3	CSVEETGGPTDTQYF	TGCAGCGTTGAAGAGACAGGGGGCCCCACAGATACGCAGTATTTT
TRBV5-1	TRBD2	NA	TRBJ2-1	CASSTGTSGSYNEQFF	TGCGCCAGCAGCACCGGGACTAGCGGATCCTACAATGAGCAGTTCTTC
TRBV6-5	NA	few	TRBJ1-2	CASSYYRTYGYTF	TGTGCCAGCAGTTATTACCGGACCTATGGCTACACCTTC
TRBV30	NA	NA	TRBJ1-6	CACRLGTTKSSYNSPLHF	TGTGCCTGCCGCCTAGGGACAACCAAGAGCTCCTATAATTCACCCCTCCACTTT
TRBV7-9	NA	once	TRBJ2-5	CASSSDRAPQETQYF	TGTGCCAGCAGCTCCGACCGAGCTCCTCAAGAGACCCAGTACTTC
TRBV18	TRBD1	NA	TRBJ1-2	CASSPTEQGRGGYTF	TGTGCCAGCTCACCAACTGAACAGGGGAGAGGCGGCTACACCTTC
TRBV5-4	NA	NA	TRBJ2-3	CASTRIPGDTQYF	TGTGCCAGCACCCGCATCCCCGGGGATACGCAGTATTTT
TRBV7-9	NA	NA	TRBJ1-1	CAPEEHLNTEAFF	TGTGCTCCCGAGGAACATTTGAACACTGAAGCTTTCTTT
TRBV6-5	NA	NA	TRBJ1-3	CASRLSASGNTIYF	TGTGCCAGCAGGCTTTCAGCCTCTGGAAACACCATATATTTT
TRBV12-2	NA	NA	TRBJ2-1	CASRFPNSGTYNEQFF	TGTGCAAGTCGCTTCCCTAATAGCGGGACTTACAATGAGCAGTTCTTC
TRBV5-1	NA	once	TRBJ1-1	CASSPDSTTEAFF	TGCGCCAGCAGCCCGGACAGTACGACTGAAGCTTTCTTT
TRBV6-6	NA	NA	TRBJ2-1	CASSPLFTENEQFF	TGTGCCAGCAGCCCGCTTTTCACCGAAAATGAGCAGTTCTTC
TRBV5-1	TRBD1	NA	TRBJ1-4	CASSLLQGGTNEKLFF	TGCGCCAGCAGCTTGTTACAGGGGGGGACTAATGAAAAACTGTTTTTT
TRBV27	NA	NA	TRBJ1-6	CASSAGYNSPLHF	TGTGCCAGCAGTGCAGGGTATAATTCACCCCTCCACTTT
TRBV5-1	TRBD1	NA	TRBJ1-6	CASQQGRDNSPLHF	TGCGCCAGCCAACAGGGGCGGGATAATTCACCCCTCCACTTT
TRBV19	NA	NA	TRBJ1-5	CASSIWDTRPGQPQHF	TGTGCCAGTAGTATATGGGACACCCGTCCGGGCCAGCCCCAGCATTTT
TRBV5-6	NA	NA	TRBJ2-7	CASSSPGATYEQYF	TGTGCCAGCAGTTCCCCCGGGGCCACCTACGAGCAGTACTTC
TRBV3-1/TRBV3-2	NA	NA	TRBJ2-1	CASSQGSGESQFF	TGTGCCAGCAGCCAAGGGAGTGGGGAGTCGCAGTTCTTC
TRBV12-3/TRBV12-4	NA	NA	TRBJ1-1	CASSLSVNTEAFF	TGTGCCAGCAGTTTAAGTGTGAACACTGAAGCTTTCTTT
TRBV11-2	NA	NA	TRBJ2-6	CASSLKLDGLSGANVLTF	TGTGCCAGCAGCTTGAAGTTAGACGGACTCTCTGGGGCCAACGTCCTGACTTTC
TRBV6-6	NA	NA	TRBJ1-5	CASSYSSLNQPQHF	TGTGCCAGCAGTTACTCCTCCCTCAATCAGCCCCAGCATTTT
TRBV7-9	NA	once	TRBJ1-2	CASSFLAGDANYGYTF	TGTGCCAGCAGCTTCTTGGCAGGAGACGCTAACTATGGCTACACCTTC
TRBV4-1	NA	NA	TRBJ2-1	CASSQDGGTGNEQFF	TGCGCCAGCAGCCAAGATGGAGGGACGGGCAATGAGCAGTTCTTC
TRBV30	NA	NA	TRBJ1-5	CAWSEYRVFGQPQHF	TGTGCCTGGAGCGAATATAGGGTTTTCGGTCAGCCCCAGCATTTT
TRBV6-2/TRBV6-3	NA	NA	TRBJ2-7	CASSSTGFPYEQYF	TGTGCCAGCAGTTCCACAGGGTTCCCCTACGAGCAGTACTTC
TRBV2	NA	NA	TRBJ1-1	CASSTWTEAFF	TGTGCCAGCAGCACATGGACTGAAGCTTTCTTT
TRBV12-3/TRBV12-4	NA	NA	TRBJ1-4	CASSGRIGKLFF	TGTGCCAGCAGCGGGCGCATAGGAAAACTGTTTTTT
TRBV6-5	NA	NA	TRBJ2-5	CASSLRGVYQETQYF	TGTGCCAGCTCTCTCCGGGGCGTCTACCAAGAGACCCAGTACTTC
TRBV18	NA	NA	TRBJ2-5	CASSPGDLETQYF	TGTGCCAGCTCACCAGGTGATTTGGAGACCCAGTACTTC
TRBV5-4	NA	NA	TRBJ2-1	CASSLAGLSSYNEQFF	TGTGCCAGCAGCTTGGCCGGCCTTAGCTCCTACAATGAGCAGTTCTTC
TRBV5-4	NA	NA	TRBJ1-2	CASRGPGDSGYTF	TGTGCCAGCAGAGGCCCGGGGGATAGCGGCTACACCTTC
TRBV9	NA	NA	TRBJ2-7	CASSVSDGAYEQYF	TGTGCCAGCAGCGTCTCGGACGGAGCCTACGAGCAGTACTTC
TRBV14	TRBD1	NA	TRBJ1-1	CASHPPRYRGLMNTEAFF	TGTGCCAGCCACCCGCCGCGTTACAGGGGCCTCATGAACACTGAAGCTTTCTTT